The clone carrying this TCR beta chain was recorded only once. The sample is drawn from a study of blood T cell repertoires in COVID-19. At the level of the study: Sites in the United States, Italy and Spain provided acute and convalescent COVID-19 samples.

This CDR3 region has 13 residues. Trimming cost V 1 base and J 14 bases, with 15 bases left between them. The V gene's germline CDR1 is SGHTA and CDR2 FQGNSA. Profiling relied on immunoSEQ multiplex PCR, and the TCRdb table lists in-frame clones only, not all of them. The sample lists over 150,000 clones; roughly 87% were seen once. Sequenced sample: peripheral blood. The chain combines TRBV7-2 with TRBJ1-5; D remains unclear. This clonotype was obtained from a woman aged 55-70 years who had recovered from COVID-19. The CDR3 DNA follows: TGTGCCAGCAGCTTAGGGGCAGGCCGTATCGAGCATTTT. It is translated as CASSLGAGRIEHF.